This T cell receptor (beta chain) was identified during a study of blood T cells in healthy people across ages. The second PCR ran 7 to 11 cycles with a sample-barcoded 5' primer and J-beta primers. With 12 random nucleotides, a template-switch adaptor tagged each individual cDNA molecule. TCRdb used MiXCR to reprocess the 5' RACE reads, holding one entry per CDR3 protein. The sample lists roughly 680,000 distinct CDR3 sequences, over 40% occurring once. CDR3 length: 13 amino acids. Germline V lookup: CDR1 SGHVS, CDR2 FQNEAQ. Germline trimming cut 5 bases from V and 6 bases from J; bases unmatched to any gene: 5. Every donor contributed roughly 10 milliliters of peripheral blood by blood draw.

The sample was blood. The chain couples TRBV7-8 to TRBJ1-1, with 8 nucleotides matching TRBD1. The TCR originated in a woman of 80 years or more in good health. The CDR3 region has the DNA TGTGCCAGCAGCCTACAGGGGGTCGCTGAAGCTTTCTTT. This encodes CASSLQGVAEAFF.